The source of this T cell receptor (beta chain) is a study of blood T cell repertoires in COVID-19. This clone turned up a few times. The CDR3 sequence is 17 residues long. Germline loops: CDR1 MNHEY, CDR2 SMNVEV (reference sequence). Trimming shortened V by 3 bases and J by 4 bases, and 21 bases separated the two germline ends. Repertoires were generated with immunoSEQ multiplex PCR, while TCRdb's copy carries only in-frame clones and drops some. The table shows 300,000 to 400,000 clones, with approximately 88% occurring only once. Sequenced material: PBMCs or T cells enriched from blood (not recorded which). This clonotype was obtained from a man aged 25 to 40 who had recovered from COVID-19. The gene calls are TRBV27 and TRBJ1-2; D is perhaps TRBD1 (6 bases). The CDR3 protein is CASSFLAGGLRGYGYTF. The CDR3 bases are TGTGCCAGCAGTTTTTTGGCGGGGGGGCTTCGAGGCTATGGCTACACCTTC.